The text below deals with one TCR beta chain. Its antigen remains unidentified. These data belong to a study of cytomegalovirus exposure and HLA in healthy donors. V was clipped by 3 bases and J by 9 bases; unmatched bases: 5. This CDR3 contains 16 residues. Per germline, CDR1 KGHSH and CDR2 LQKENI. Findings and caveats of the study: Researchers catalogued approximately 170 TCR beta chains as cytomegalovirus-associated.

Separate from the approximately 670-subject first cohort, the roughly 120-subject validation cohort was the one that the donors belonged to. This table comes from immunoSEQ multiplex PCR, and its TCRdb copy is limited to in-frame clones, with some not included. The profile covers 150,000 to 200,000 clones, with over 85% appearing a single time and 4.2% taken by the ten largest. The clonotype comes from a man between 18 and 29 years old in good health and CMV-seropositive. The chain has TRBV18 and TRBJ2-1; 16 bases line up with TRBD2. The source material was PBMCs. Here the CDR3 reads CASSPGTSGRAGEQFF. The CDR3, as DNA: TGTGCCAGCTCACCCGGGACTAGCGGGAGGGCCGGTGAGCAGTTCTTC.